This TCR beta chain was sequenced for a study of blood T cell repertoires in COVID-19. Original analysis: Quantification of nucleated cells was approximated via reference gene primer amplification. The protocol was immunoSEQ multiplex PCR, while the TCRdb copy is restricted to in-frame clones and leaves out a portion. V, J and clone size were drawn from that table, and D and trimming were deduced from the DNA. The sample has over 85,000 clones; 85% to 90% are singletons. CDR1 and CDR2 from the germline V gene are MNHEY and SVGAGI. The CDR3 runs to 13 residues. V shed 6 bases and J 13 bases; nucleotides not matched to a gene: 13.

This sequence was found in a woman over 75 with active COVID-19. The J gene is TRBJ2-7, the V gene TRBV6-5; 9 nucleotides align to TRBD2. The source material was peripheral blood. DNA for the CDR3: TGTGCCAGCAGCGCGGGAGGGCCTTCCCGGCCCTACTTC. Protein sequence: CASSAGGPSRPYF.